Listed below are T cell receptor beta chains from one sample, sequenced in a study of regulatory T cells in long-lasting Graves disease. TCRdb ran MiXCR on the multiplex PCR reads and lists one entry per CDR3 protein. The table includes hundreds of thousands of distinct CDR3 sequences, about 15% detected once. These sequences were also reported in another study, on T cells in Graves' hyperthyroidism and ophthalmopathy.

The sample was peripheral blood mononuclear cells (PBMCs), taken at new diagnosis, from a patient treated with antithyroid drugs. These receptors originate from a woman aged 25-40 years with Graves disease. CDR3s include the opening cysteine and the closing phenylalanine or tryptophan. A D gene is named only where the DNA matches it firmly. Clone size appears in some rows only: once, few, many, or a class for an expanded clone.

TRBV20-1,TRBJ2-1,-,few,TGCAGTGCGAGGGGGGACTTCTACAATGAGCAGTTCTTC,CSARGDFYNEQFF
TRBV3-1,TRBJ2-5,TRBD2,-,TGTGCCAGCAGCCCCGGGACTAGCGGGATAGAGACCCAGTACTTC,CASSPGTSGIETQYF
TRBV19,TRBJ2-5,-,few,TGTGCCAGTAGTACGCAGACATTGAAGTACTTC,CASSTQTLKYF
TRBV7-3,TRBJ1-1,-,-,TGTGCCAGCAGCTTTCTGGGATTTGAAGCTTTCTTT,CASSFLGFEAFF
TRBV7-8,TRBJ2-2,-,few,TGTGCCAGCAGCTATGTTTCCGGGGAGCTGTTTTTT,CASSYVSGELFF
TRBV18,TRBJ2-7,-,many,TGTGCCAGCTCACAGGGCCGGGAGAACGAGCAGTACTTC,CASSQGRENEQYF
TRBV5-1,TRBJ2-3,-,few,TGCGCCAGCAGCTTTCGCGGAATCGGCACAGATACGCAGTATTTT,CASSFRGIGTDTQYF
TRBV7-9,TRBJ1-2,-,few,TGTGCCAGCAGCTTTGGCACGGCGGATGGCTACACCTTC,CASSFGTADGYTF
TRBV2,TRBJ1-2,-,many,TGTGCCAGCAGCCTCGCCGCCTATGGCTACACCTTC,CASSLAAYGYTF
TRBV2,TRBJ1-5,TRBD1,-,TGTGCCAGCAGTGATCAGGGGGACAATCAGCCCCAGCATTTT,CASSDQGDNQPQHF
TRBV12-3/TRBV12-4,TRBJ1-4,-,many,TGTGCCAGCAGGTCAGGGGCAACTAATGAAAAACTGTTTTTT,CASRSGATNEKLFF
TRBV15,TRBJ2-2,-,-,TGTGCCACCAGCAGCGTTGCCGGGGAGCTGTTTTTT,CATSSVAGELFF
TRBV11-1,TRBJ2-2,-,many,TGTGCCAGCGAAGGGACGAACACCGGGGAGCTGTTTTTT,CASEGTNTGELFF
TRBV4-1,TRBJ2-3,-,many,TGTGCCAGCAGTAGGGGGACAAGCACAGATACGCAGTATTTT,CASSRGTSTDTQYF
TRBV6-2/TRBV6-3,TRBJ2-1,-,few,TGTGCCAGCAGTTACTCTGTTGAGCAGTTCTTC,CASSYSVEQFF
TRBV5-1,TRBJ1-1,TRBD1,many,TGCGCCAGCAGCCCCCTACAGGGGAGGACTGAAGCTTTCTTT,CASSPLQGRTEAFF
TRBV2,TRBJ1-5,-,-,TGTGCCAGCAGTACAAGGGGGACTCAGCCCCAGCATTTT,CASSTRGTQPQHF
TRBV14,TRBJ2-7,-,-,TGTGCCAGCAGCCCCATAGGGACCACATACGAGCAGTACTTC,CASSPIGTTYEQYF
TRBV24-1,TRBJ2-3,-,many,TGTGCCACCAGTGATTTGCCCTTTGAAGGGAGCACAGATACGCAGTATTTT,CATSDLPFEGSTDTQYF
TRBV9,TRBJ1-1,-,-,TGTGCCAGCAGCGTAGACGCGGCCGATTACACTGAAGCTTTCTTT,CASSVDAADYTEAFF
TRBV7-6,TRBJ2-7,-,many,TGTGCCAGCAGCTTTAGGGGAACAGAGCCCTACGAGCAGTACTTC,CASSFRGTEPYEQYF
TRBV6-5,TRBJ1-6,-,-,TGTGCCAGCAGTTACTCGGGGAATTCACCCCTCCACTTT,CASSYSGNSPLHF
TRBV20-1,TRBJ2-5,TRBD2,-,TGCAGTGCTACCCCTCCGCCGGGAGCTCTTGGGCGGGGGGAGACCCAGTACTTC,CSATPPPGALGRGETQYF
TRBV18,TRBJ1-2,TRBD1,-,TGTGCCAGCTCACCGACCGGAGACAGGGATGGCTACACCTTC,CASSPTGDRDGYTF
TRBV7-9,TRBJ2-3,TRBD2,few,TGTGCCAGCAGCTTATCTGGCGGGAGGAGGGCAGATACGCAGTATTTT,CASSLSGGRRADTQYF
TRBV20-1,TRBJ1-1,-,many,TGCAGTGCTGGTCCGAACACTGAAGCTTTCTTT,CSAGPNTEAFF
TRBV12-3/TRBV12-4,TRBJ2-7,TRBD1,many,TGTGCCAGCAGGCAGACAGGGGTCGGCGAGCAGTACTTC,CASRQTGVGEQYF